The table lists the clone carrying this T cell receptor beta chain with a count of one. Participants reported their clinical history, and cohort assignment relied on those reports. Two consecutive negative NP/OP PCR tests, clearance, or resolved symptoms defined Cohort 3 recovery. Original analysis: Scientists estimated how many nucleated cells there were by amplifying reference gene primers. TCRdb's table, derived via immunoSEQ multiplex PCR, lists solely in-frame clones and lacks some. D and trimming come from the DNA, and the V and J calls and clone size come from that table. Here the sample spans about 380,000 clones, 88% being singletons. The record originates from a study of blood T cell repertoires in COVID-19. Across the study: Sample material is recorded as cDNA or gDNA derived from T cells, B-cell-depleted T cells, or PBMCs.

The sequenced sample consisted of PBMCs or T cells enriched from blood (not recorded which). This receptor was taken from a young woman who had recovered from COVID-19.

CDR3 amino acids: CAIRDDSDNSPLHF. CDR3 nucleotides: TGTGCCATCAGAGACGACAGTGATAATTCACCCCTCCACTTT. The genes are TRBV10-3 and TRBJ1-6; weak D call: TRBD1 (5 bases). With 6 bases removed from V and 5 bases from J, the gap between germline ends came to 11 bases. The CDR3 runs 14 residues. Germline-derived CDR1 and CDR2 are ENHRY and SYGVKD.